This record looks at one T cell receptor beta chain sequence and its context. The data derive from a study of blood T cell repertoires in COVID-19. Some clones are missing from TCRdb's copy, which holds only in-frame ones; the method was immunoSEQ multiplex PCR. Here the sample spans tens of thousands of clones, 70% to 90% being singletons. Trimming cost V 3 bases and J 6 bases, with 10 bases left between them. Germline loops: CDR1 SGHRS, CDR2 YFSETQ. This CDR3 contains 12 residues. The origin of this receptor is a human donor in a cohort sampled during active COVID-19. V and J are TRBV5-1 and TRBJ2-7, with D hard to call. The sequencing sample was made of peripheral blood. The chain's CDR3 is CASSSERGEQYF. The CDR3 region has the DNA TGCGCCAGCAGCTCAGAACGAGGCGAGCAGTACTTC.